This entry describes one TCR beta chain. It was into CD45RA+ naive and CD45RA-negative memory subsets that the CD4+ cells were split. The record originates from a study of shared clonotypes between healthy human individuals. Deep level was the assay's run setting. Roughly 30,000 T cell genomes (approximately 190 ng DNA) went into each sorted-subset replicate. Method: immunoSEQ multiplex PCR; TCRdb's copy keeps in-frame clones and lacks some. This table has roughly 2,300,000 clones, around 93% appearing once. The receptor comes from a man younger than 30 in good health. Some clones in this sample may be carry-over from other donors' samples. Sequencing used naive CD4+ T cells from PBMCs. As to subset: CD45RA+ positively selected.

CDR3: CASSSRLAGGTDTQYF. Written as DNA, the CDR3 is TGTGCCAGCAGCTCGCGCCTAGCGGGAGGGACGGATACGCAGTATTTT. V usage is TRBV14 and J usage is TRBJ2-3; TRBD2 agrees at 12 bases. The CDR3 sequence is 16 residues long. CDR1 and CDR2 from the germline V gene are SGHDN and FVKESK. V trimming: 5 bases; J trimming: 6 bases; junction bases outside the gene matches: 9.